Sequencing of this T cell receptor (beta chain) was carried out in a study of CD4 T cells in relation to SARS-CoV-2 and coronaviruses. Study-wide context: No peptide or an HIV-1 Nef peptide pool served as negative control.

Before the COVID-19 pandemic, during about 2011-2019, CD4+ T cells were taken from unexposed donors. After nine to ten days of culture, CD4+ T cells were isolated. On days 3 and 7, cultures got half fresh IL-2 medium. Germline CDR1 is MNHNY and CDR2 is SVGAGI (reference sequence). The CDR3 is made up of 13 amino acids. V was clipped by 7 bases and J by 4 bases, with 11 bases between them. Method: immunoSEQ multiplex PCR; TCRdb's copy keeps in-frame clones and lacks some. The sample holds some 26,000 clones, around three quarters seen once. As regards this clone: Its antigen is not identified.

Study outcomes and limitations: The cross-reactivity analysis covered only spike protein, not other viral proteins.

The sequenced material came from CD4+ T cells from PBMCs, cultured in vitro. The receptor's source is a human donor in good health. The rearrangement links TRBV6-6 to TRBJ1-5; a possible D gene is TRBD1 (5 bases). CDR3 sequence (DNA): TGTGCCAGCACCACAAGACAGAATCAGCCCCAGCATTTT. Its translation: CASTTRQNQPQHF.